This T cell receptor beta chain comes out of a study of OX40 agonist ivuxolimab in advanced cancers. Study-level findings and limits: Undetermined was the antigen specificity of the expanded peripheral T cells.

A note on this clone: What it recognizes is unknown.

Sequencing was performed with immunoSEQ multiplex PCR; in TCRdb, only in-frame clones are kept and a portion is missing. The sample lists over 85,000 clones, about 83% occurring once. J lost 3 bases, V lost 7 bases, and 2 bases had no gene match. Per the germline V gene, CDR1 is SGHDN and CDR2 is FVKESK. The length of the CDR3 is 12 residues. This clonotype was sampled from an adult with an advanced solid tumor such as melanoma, head and neck, liver or kidney cancer. The starting material was CD4+ or CD8+ T cells sorted from blood, obtained in a trial of the OX40 agonist ivuxolimab. The rearrangement joins TRBV14 to TRBJ2-5; 7 bases fit TRBD1. DNA for the CDR3: TGTGCCAGCATACAGGGGAAAGAGACCCAGTACTTC. Translated: CASIQGKETQYF.